A selection of T cell receptor beta chains follows, all from one sample in a study of blood T cells in healthy people across ages. A single record per CDR3 protein comes from TCRdb applying MiXCR to the 5' RACE reads. The profile shows around 1.7 million distinct CDR3 sequences, 28% of them singletons. Sequencing was done on a sample of blood. Every receptor here comes from a woman in her thirties in good health. The CDR3 runs from the conserved cysteine through the conserved F or W. The D gene is left open where the match is weak.

>TRBD1|TRBJ2-3|TRBV29-1
CSVEPGQGTTDTQYF
>.|TRBJ1-6|TRBV6-6
CASSYSTGSPRHF
>TRBD2|TRBJ2-7|TRBV20-1
CSARSPSGYTYEQYF
>.|TRBJ1-2|TRBV9
CASGDGVGLSNYGYTF
>TRBD2|TRBJ2-3|TRBV3-1
CASSLGVAGVTDTQYF
>.|TRBJ2-1|TRBV7-3
CASSLPGPRAYNEQFF
>TRBD2|.|TRBV12-3/TRBV12-4
CASRISGSYEQYF
>TRBD2|TRBJ2-1|TRBV7-2
CASSELAGVENEQFF
>.|TRBJ2-1|TRBV9
CASNRGGSSYNEQFF
>TRBD1|TRBJ2-5|TRBV29-1
CSVTRDRGGETQYF
>TRBD2|TRBJ2-7|TRBV28
CASSSPAGNRYEQYF
>TRBD1|TRBJ2-3|TRBV12-3/TRBV12-4
CASSDRGRPDTQYF
>.|TRBJ1-1|TRBV20-1
CSAQLIGGRTEAFF
>.|TRBJ1-2|TRBV5-1
CASSLEGIANYGYTF
>TRBD2|TRBJ2-1|TRBV7-9
CASSPERTSVKFF
>.|TRBJ2-1|TRBV20-1
CSAQGGRERIYNEQFF
>TRBD2|TRBJ2-1|TRBV27
CASSSPSFGREGLISYNEQFF
>TRBD1|TRBJ2-3|TRBV5-1
CASSPGQGDDTQYF
>TRBD1|.|TRBV5-6
CASSIPGQGDRETQYF
>.|TRBJ1-6|TRBV12-3/TRBV12-4
CASSMGQPLHF
>.|TRBJ2-4|TRBV28
CATPRGAANIQYF
>TRBD2|TRBJ2-5|TRBV7-2
CASSPLSGSSGETQYF
>.|TRBJ1-6|TRBV28
CASRGWKDRNSPLHF
>TRBD2|TRBJ2-1|TRBV7-2
CASSASGTSGRVEQFF
>TRBD2|TRBJ2-5|TRBV28
CASSPPGAGGGTQYF
>.|TRBJ2-1|TRBV29-1
CSAPARRDYNEQFF
>.|TRBJ2-1|TRBV24-1
CATSDPAGGPGGNEQFF
>TRBD2|TRBJ2-1|TRBV12-3/TRBV12-4
CASTLAGGYSYNEQFF
>TRBD1|TRBJ1-6|TRBV29-1
CSVEVTGTGNSPLHF
>.|TRBJ2-2|TRBV2
CARKKGANTGELFF
>TRBD1|.|TRBV28
CATHLRGLETQYF
>.|TRBJ2-7|TRBV5-1
CASSSGSFYEQYF
>TRBD2|TRBJ2-7|TRBV20-1
CSAAGLASGEQYF
>.|TRBJ1-2|TRBV7-9
CASNPTGNYGYTF
>.|TRBJ2-3|TRBV12-3/TRBV12-4
CASSLRSVPRADTQYF
>TRBD1|TRBJ1-5|TRBV12-3/TRBV12-4
CASTPSGQSNQPQHF
>TRBD2|TRBJ2-1|TRBV10-3
CAISGTSAFLPEEQFF
>.|TRBJ2-3|TRBV18
CASPSRAEATDDTQYF
>.|TRBJ2-1|TRBV3-1
CASRLVSGNEQFF
>TRBD2|TRBJ2-7|TRBV20-1
CSSSRAGGPSDEQYF
>.|TRBJ2-7|TRBV2
CASSEETIEGGYEQYF
>TRBD1|TRBJ1-1|TRBV6-5
CASRADRGPTEAFF
>TRBD2|TRBJ2-2|TRBV15
CATGMTSGDTGELFF
>.|TRBJ2-1|TRBV4-2
CASSQGCAGSYNEQFF
>TRBD2|TRBJ2-1|TRBV7-6
CASSRFGTREDNEQFF
>.|TRBJ1-1|TRBV10-2
CASSESPGYTEAFF
>.|TRBJ2-1|TRBV2
CASSDRAEQFF
>.|TRBJ2-6|TRBV6-6
CASSSWGAGANVLTF
>.|TRBJ1-1|TRBV29-1
CSVMVRNTEAFF
>.|TRBJ1-1|TRBV4-3
CASSQDPGRVNTEAFF
>TRBD1|TRBJ1-4|TRBV5-5
CASGTGGWNEKLFF
>TRBD1|TRBJ1-2|TRBV5-1
CSSSYPGQGKEYGYTF
>.|TRBJ2-6|TRBV6-5
CASSYVSGANVLTF
>.|TRBJ2-2|TRBV7-9
CASYANTGELFF
>.|.|TRBV19
CASSLGGGGRNEQYF
>.|TRBJ2-1|TRBV6-1
CASSELGGGGNEQFF
>.|TRBJ2-4|TRBV28
CASSFPRGGVDEQYF
>.|TRBJ2-7|TRBV6-1
CASSSGTSGPYEQYF